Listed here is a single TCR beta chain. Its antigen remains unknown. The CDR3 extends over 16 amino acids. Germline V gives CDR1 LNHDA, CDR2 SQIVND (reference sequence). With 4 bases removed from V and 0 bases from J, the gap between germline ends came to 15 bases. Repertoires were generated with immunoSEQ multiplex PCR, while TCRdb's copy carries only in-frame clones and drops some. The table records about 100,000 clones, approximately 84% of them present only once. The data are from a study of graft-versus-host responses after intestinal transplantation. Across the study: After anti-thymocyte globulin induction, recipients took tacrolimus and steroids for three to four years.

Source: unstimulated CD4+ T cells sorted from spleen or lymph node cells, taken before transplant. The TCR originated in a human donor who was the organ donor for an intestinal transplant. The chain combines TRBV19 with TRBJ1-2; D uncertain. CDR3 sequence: CASSTRTSLANYGYTF. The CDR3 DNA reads TGTGCCAGTAGTACCCGGACCTCCCTGGCTAACTATGGCTACACCTTC. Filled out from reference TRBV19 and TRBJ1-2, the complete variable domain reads DGGITQSPKYLFRKEGQNVTLSCEQNLNHDAMYWYRQDPGQGLRLIYYSQIVNDFQKGDIAEGYSVSREKKESFPLTVTSAQKNPTAFYLCASSTRTSLANYGYTFGSGTRLTVV.